The clone carrying this TCR beta chain was seen only a few times. CD4+ cells underwent separation, giving CD45RA+ naive and CD45RA-negative memory subsets. This sample is part of a study of shared clonotypes between healthy human individuals. Germline lookup yields CDR1 SGDLS and CDR2 YYNGEE. V was pared by 3 bases and J by 6 bases, with 9 bases between. The CDR3 loop spans 13 amino acids. TCRdb's copy holds only in-frame clones and misses some; the assay was immunoSEQ multiplex PCR. The sample has roughly 1,100,000 clones, 70% to 80% seen once; the top ten hold about 1.5%. The chain combines TRBV9 with TRBJ2-2; D uncertain. Sequencing was performed on memory CD4+ T cells sorted from blood. Subset described: CD45RA-negative fraction. This clonotype was obtained from a man aged 18 to 35 in good health. For the CDR3, the DNA is TGTGCCAGCAGCGCTTCAGTCTCCGGGGAGCTGTTTTTT. The encoded protein is CASSASVSGELFF.